This T cell receptor (beta chain) was profiled in a study of T-cell reconstitution after alpha-beta-depleted transplantation in children listed by TCRdb under 2016. Regarding the study in general: Using TCR repertoire profiling, the study quantitatively followed how T-cell immune reconstitution unfolded in children after TCRalphabeta/CD19-depleted allogeneic hematopoietic cell transplantation.

Germline trimming amounts to 5 bases on V and 5 bases on J, with 14 as the count of junction bases outside the gene matches. In the germline V gene (reference sequence), CDR1 corresponds to SEHNR and CDR2 to FQNEAQ. The CDR3 numbers 16 residues from cysteine through phenylalanine. Only the CDR3 DNA stays, 48 bases, in frame from base 1. The paper's findings and limits, for the study overall: Hyperexpanded clone frequencies declined over subsequent months; after one year, T-cell counts and TCRbeta diversity were mostly attributed to newly produced T cells. In some patients, high TCRbeta diversity at day 60 was attributed to recipient T cells and intrathymic progenitors that had survived conditioning. Apparently early alphabetaT-cell count recovery about two months after transplant reportedly relied on only several hundred rapidly expanded clones derived from non-depleted graft cells.

The method was PCR. Sequencing relied on an Illumina HiSeq 2500. TCR library preparation used molecular barcoding, with unique molecular identifiers applied to normalize quantification of the TCRbeta repertoire. TCRdb redid the processing of the public reads, applying fastp at Q25 and MiXCR, and retained in-frame beta chains. Records with the same CDR3 protein are collapsed into one entry carrying the most frequent genes and DNA. The sample table holds more than 300,000 distinct CDR3 sequences, of which around 15% were seen once. Together, the top ten hold about 41% of the sample. Concerning this clonotype: Which antigen it targets is not known. Base qualities are not at hand, and no much larger clone is one base apart.

The treatment or condition label on this specimen signifies: allogeneic hematopoietic cell transplantation with graft depleted of TCRalphabeta T cells and CD19 B cells. TCRalphabeta/CD19-depleted allogeneic hematopoietic cell grafts were given to the transplant recipients, all of whom were children. The input for sequencing was PBMCs, mostly from graft donor cells, taken 360 days after TCRalphabeta/CD19-depleted stem cell transplant. The TCR originated in a male patient under 10 years old who had a stem cell transplant for acute lymphoblastic leukemia, so the T cells may come from the graft donor. This sequence uses TRBV7-9 and TRBJ2-5; 7 bases in the junction line up with TRBD1. CDR3 sequence: CASSPGAGGLLETQYF. The DNA reads as follows: TGTGCCAGCAGCCCCGGGGCAGGGGGTTTGCTGGAGACCCAGTACTTC.